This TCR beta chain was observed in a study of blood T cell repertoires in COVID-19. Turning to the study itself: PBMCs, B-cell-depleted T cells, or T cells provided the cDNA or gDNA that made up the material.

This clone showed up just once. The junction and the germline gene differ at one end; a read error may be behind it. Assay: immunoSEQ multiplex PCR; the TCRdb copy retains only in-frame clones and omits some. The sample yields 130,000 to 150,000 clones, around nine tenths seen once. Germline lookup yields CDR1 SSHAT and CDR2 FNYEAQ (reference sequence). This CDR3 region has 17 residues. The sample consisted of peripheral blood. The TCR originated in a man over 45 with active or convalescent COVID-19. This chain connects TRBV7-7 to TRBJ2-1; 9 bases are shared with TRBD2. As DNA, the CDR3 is TGTGCTAGCAGCTTAGTCCCCTTGACTAGCGGTTACAATGAGCAGTTCTTC. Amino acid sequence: CASSLVPLTSGYNEQFF.